This T cell receptor beta chain was obtained from a study of cytomegalovirus exposure and HLA in healthy donors. V was shortened by 4 bases and J by 1 base, with 13 bases between the two germline ends. Germline V CDR1 and CDR2: GTSNPN, SVGIG (reference sequence). The CDR3 loop spans 14 amino acids. This clone turned up a few times. What it binds is unknown. Whole-study results and caveats: According to the study, 150 to 200 TCR beta chains were cytomegalovirus-associated.

The PCR contained 60 Vbeta and 13 Jbeta primers. Measured with immunoSEQ multiplex PCR; TCRdb has only the in-frame clones, and not every one. The table has under 200,000 clones, 60% to 80% seen once. The clonotype comes from a woman aged 40-49 years in good health and CMV-seropositive. The source material was PBMCs. The chain is built from TRBV30 and TRBJ1-1, with a weak D call TRBD1 (6 bases). This CDR3 is CAWTTGSTNTEAFF. The CDR3 DNA sequence: TGTGCCTGGACAACAGGGTCCACGAACACTGAAGCTTTCTTT.